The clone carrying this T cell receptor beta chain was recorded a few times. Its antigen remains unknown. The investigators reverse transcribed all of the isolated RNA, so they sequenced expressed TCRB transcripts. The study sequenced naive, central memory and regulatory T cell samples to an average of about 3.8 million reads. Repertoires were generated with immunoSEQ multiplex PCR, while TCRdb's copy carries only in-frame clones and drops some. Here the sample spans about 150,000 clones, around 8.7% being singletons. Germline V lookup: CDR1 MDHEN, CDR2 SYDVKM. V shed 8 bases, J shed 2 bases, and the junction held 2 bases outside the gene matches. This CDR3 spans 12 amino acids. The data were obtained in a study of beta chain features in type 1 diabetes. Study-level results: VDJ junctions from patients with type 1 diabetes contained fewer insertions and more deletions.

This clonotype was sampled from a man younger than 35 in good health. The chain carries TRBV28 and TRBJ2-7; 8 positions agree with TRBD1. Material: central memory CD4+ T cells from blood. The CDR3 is CASGDRPYEQYF. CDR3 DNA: TGTGCCAGCGGGGACAGGCCCTACGAGCAGTACTTC.